The entry that follows covers one T cell receptor (beta chain) sequence. Per the original data handling: Nucleated cell counts were estimated from reference gene primer amplification. The data were produced by immunoSEQ multiplex PCR, yet TCRdb's version contains in-frame clones alone and is incomplete. That table gives V, J and clone size, and the DNA gave D and trimming. The sample consists of about 200,000 clones, around 81% of them appearing once. The data are from a study of blood T cell repertoires in COVID-19. Background on the study: Whether acute or convalescent, the COVID-19 samples came from the United States, Italy and Spain.

Trimming took off 0 bases at V and 2 bases at J, with 5 bases between the two ends. Per germline, CDR1 SGDLS and CDR2 YYNGEE. This CDR3 contains 14 residues. One Seattle source followed patients from active infection through their disease course. The clonotype comes from a man aged 55 to 70 with COVID-19, enrolled during active disease. The sample taken for sequencing was peripheral blood. The J gene is TRBJ1-4, the V gene TRBV9; no firm D call. CDR3 nucleotide sequence: TGTGCCAGCAGCGTAGGAGGTACTAATGAAAAACTGTTTTTT. The encoded protein is CASSVGGTNEKLFF.